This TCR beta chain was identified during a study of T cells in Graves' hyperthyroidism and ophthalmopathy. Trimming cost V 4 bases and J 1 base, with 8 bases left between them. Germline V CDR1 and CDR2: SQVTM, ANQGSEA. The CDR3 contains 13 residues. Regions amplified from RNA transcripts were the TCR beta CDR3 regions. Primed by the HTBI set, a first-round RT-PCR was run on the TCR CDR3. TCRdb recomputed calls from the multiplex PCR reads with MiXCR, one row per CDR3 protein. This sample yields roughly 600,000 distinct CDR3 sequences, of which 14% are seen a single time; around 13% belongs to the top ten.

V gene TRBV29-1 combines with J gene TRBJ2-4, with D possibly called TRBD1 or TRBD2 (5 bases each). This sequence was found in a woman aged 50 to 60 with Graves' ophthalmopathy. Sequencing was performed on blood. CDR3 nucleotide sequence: TGCAGCGTTGCTTGGGGGGCCAAAAACATTCAGTACTTC. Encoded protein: CSVAWGAKNIQYF.